This T cell receptor beta chain was recovered during a study of blood T cell repertoires in COVID-19. The wider study: Samples taken during acute and convalescent COVID-19 were collected in the United States, Italy and Spain. Sample material is recorded as cDNA or gDNA derived from T cells, B-cell-depleted T cells, or PBMCs.

Germline assignment: CDR1 LGHNT and CDR2 FRNRAP. Trimming pared 0 bases from V and 8 bases from J, leaving 25 bases between. This CDR3 has 18 amino acids. How the authors handled the data: Amplifying reference gene primers gave estimates of nucleated cell counts. TCRdb keeps only in-frame clones here, not all; method: immunoSEQ multiplex PCR. That table furnishes V, J and clone size, whereas the DNA furnished D and trimming. This table holds about 220,000 clones, approximately 79% found once. This TCR was recovered from a human donor in a cohort sampled during active COVID-19. The chain carries TRBV12-5 and TRBJ1-2; possible D gene TRBD1, 5 bases. The sample was peripheral blood. This chain's CDR3 is CASGLVLRETAALGGYTF. The CDR3 coding sequence is TGTGCTAGTGGTTTGGTACTGAGAGAGACAGCCGCCTTGGGAGGCTACACCTTC.